The text below deals with one T cell receptor beta chain. Germline lookup yields CDR1 SGHTA and CDR2 FQGNSA. This CDR3 is 15 amino acids long. After removal of 8 bases from V and 2 bases from J, the junction contained 8 bases not matched to a gene. This entry comes from a study of cytomegalovirus exposure and HLA in healthy donors. The PCR was carried out with 60 Vbeta primers and 13 Jbeta primers. Profiling relied on immunoSEQ multiplex PCR, and the TCRdb table lists in-frame clones only, not all of them. The profile shows under 130,000 clones, 69% of them singletons. V is TRBV7-2 and J is TRBJ2-3; 9 bases map to TRBD2. Input material: PBMCs. The receptor was derived from a man aged 25-45 years in good health and CMV-seronegative. The CDR3 DNA is TGTGCCAGCCGGCCCGCGGGAGGGCCCACAGATACGCAGTATTTT. Protein sequence: CASRPAGGPTDTQYF.